The 8 T cell receptor beta chains reported below all come from one sample, sequenced in a study of Graves' ophthalmopathy and Graves' hyperthyroidism. Amplifying from RNA transcripts, the study obtained TCR beta CDR3 regions. RT-PCR with HTBI primers came first, then second-round multiplex PCR. From the multiplex PCR reads, TCRdb called clonotypes with MiXCR, one entry per CDR3 protein. The sample has fewer than 600,000 distinct CDR3 sequences; approximately 15% are singletons. Sequenced material: blood. The receptor set was obtained from a woman aged 25 to 39 with Graves' ophthalmopathy.

About this clonotype: One end of the junction fails to match germline, which may point to a read error. The V and J genes are TRBV19 and TRBJ2-4, with 8 bases fitting TRBD1. The CDR3 sequence is 14 residues long. Looked up from germline, CDR1 is LNHDA and CDR2 is SQIVND (reference sequence). CDR3 sequence: CASQGQGGRGIKYF. The CDR3 DNA is TGTGCCAGCCAAGGACAGGGAGGTAGGGGCATTAAGTACTTC.

On this clonotype itself: The conserved closing phenylalanine or tryptophan is absent in this CDR3, likely reflecting a read error. The V and J genes are TRBV3-1 and TRBJ2-5, with 12 bases that match TRBD2. This CDR3 comprises 18 residues. Germline-derived CDR1 and CDR2 are LGHDT and YNNKEL (reference sequence). Trimming took 0 bases from V and 8 from J; bases not matched to a gene: 13. The CDR3 DNA reads as TGTGCCAGCAGCCAAGATACTAGCGGGGGGATATTTCAAGGAACCCAGTACTAC. It codes for CASSQDTSGGIFQGTQYY.

There are many counts of this clonotype. The chain employs TRBV7-9 and TRBJ1-6; unclear D gene. The CDR3 runs to 13 residues. The germline V and J ends were trimmed by 2 bases and 10 bases, with 9 bases remaining between them. Germline CDR1 and CDR2: SEHNR and FQNEAQ (reference sequence). As DNA, the CDR3 is TGTGCCAGCAGCTTAAATAGTTTATCACCCCTCCACTTT. Its protein is CASSLNSLSPLHF.

This clonotype was picked up many times. The rearrangement uses TRBV12-5 and TRBJ1-1; D is possibly TRBD1 (5 bases). The CDR3 loop spans 13 amino acids. Trimming took 7 bases from V and 5 from J, leaving 14 bases between them. CDR1 is LGHNT, CDR2 FRNRAP, per germline. The CDR3 is CASAYGGATEAFF. DNA for the CDR3: TGTGCTAGTGCCTATGGCGGGGCAACTGAAGCTTTCTTT.

About this clonotype: This may come from a read error, since a much larger clone is one base off. The genes are TRBV6-1 and TRBJ1-5; a weak D match, TRBD1 (6 bases). Germline loops: CDR1 MNHNS, CDR2 SASEGT. V was cut by 7 bases and J by 0 bases, with 13 bases left in between. This CDR3 contains 15 residues. CDR3: CASNQGYYSNQPQHF. The CDR3, as DNA: TGTGCCAGCAACCAGGGGTACTATAGCAATCAGCCCCAGCATTTT.

This clonotype was counted many times. This chain connects TRBV15 to TRBJ2-1, with 13 bases matching TRBD2. This CDR3 region has 15 residues. Trimming at V came to 1 base and at J to 6 bases, leaving 0 bases not matched to a gene. Germline V lookup: CDR1 LNHNV, CDR2 YYDKDF (reference sequence). The CDR3 reads CATSRGTSGSNEQFF. The DNA of the CDR3 is TGTGCCACCAGCAGAGGGACTAGCGGGAGCAATGAGCAGTTCTTC.

This clonotype was observed many times. The chain carries TRBV15 and TRBJ2-5, with a weak D call TRBD2 (6 bases). Germline CDR1 LNHNV, CDR2 YYDKDF (reference sequence). Trimming cost V 9 bases and J 4 bases, with 24 bases left between them. The CDR3 loop spans 16 amino acids. The CDR3 coding sequence is TGTGCCACAAGGAGGGAAGGTCAAATAGGAGGAGAGACCCAGTACTTC. Its protein product is CATRREGQIGGETQYF.

This clonotype was recorded many times. The chain combines TRBV28 with TRBJ1-6; D unclear. The V end was cut by 2 bases, the J end by 13 bases, with 9 bases between. There are 12 residues in the CDR3. Germline V gene sequence: CDR1 MDHEN, CDR2 SYDVKM. CDR3 sequence (DNA): TGTGCCAGCAGTTTAGGGCGGGCCCCCCTCCACTTT. This translates into CASSLGRAPLHF.